The clone carrying this T cell receptor beta chain appeared a few times. Its specificity is not known. The PCR made use of 60 Vbeta and 13 Jbeta primers. Profiled with immunoSEQ multiplex PCR; TCRdb holds only in-frame clones, not every one. The sample includes 45,000 to 70,000 clones, roughly 82% of them seen just once. These data belong to a study of cytomegalovirus exposure and HLA in healthy donors. The study, taken as a whole, reports: Investigators reported 150 to 200 TCR beta chains as tied to cytomegalovirus. A missense variant in DCLRE1C was later tied to TCR beta V- and J-gene trimming. The authors later found HLA-associated TCR beta chains more clonally expanded than equally common others. HLA alleles were associated with 15,000 to 20,000 TCR beta sequences in a later analysis at 0.05 false discovery rate.

Germline V gene data show CDR1 as SGHRS and CDR2 as YFSETQ. The CDR3 has 16 residues. Germline trimming cut 3 bases from V and 5 bases from J; bases unmatched to any gene: 9. Sequencing input: PBMCs. The V and J genes are TRBV5-1 and TRBJ2-2, with 8 bases identical to TRBD1. The clonotype originates from a man aged 25 to 40 in good health and CMV-seronegative. The DNA of the CDR3 is TGCGCCAGCAGCTCCACAGGGGGTAGAAGGACCGGGGAGCTGTTTTTT. It yields the protein CASSSTGGRRTGELFF. Together with reference TRBV5-1 and TRBJ2-2, the CDR3 gives the full variable domain: KAGVTQTPRYLIKTRGQQVTLSCSPISGHRSVSWYQQTPGQGLQFLFEYFSETQRNKGNFPGRFSGRQFSNSRSEMNVSTLELGDSALYLCASSSTGGRRTGELFFGEGSRLTVL.